This T cell receptor beta chain was identified during a study of blood T cell repertoires in COVID-19. Study summary: COVID-19 samples, acute and convalescent, were from the United States, Italy and Spain. T cells, B-cell-depleted T cells, or PBMCs provided the cDNA or gDNA that served as material.

Sequencing was performed with immunoSEQ multiplex PCR; in TCRdb, only in-frame clones are kept and a portion is missing. The sample has about 270,000 clones; approximately 91% are singletons. The CDR3 covers 12 residues. Trimming cost V 5 bases and J 8 bases, with 12 bases left between them. The germline V gene encodes CDR1 LGHDT and CDR2 YNNKEL (reference sequence). Membership in each cohort depended on participant-reported clinical history. The receptor comes from a woman aged 40 to 50 with acute COVID-19. The chain links TRBV3-1 (or the pseudogene TRBV3-2) to TRBJ1-2; a weak D match, TRBD1 (5 bases). The sequenced sample was PBMCs or T cells enriched from blood (not recorded which). The CDR3 loop reads CASSKRTSGYTF. CDR3 coding DNA: TGTGCCAGCAGCAAGAGGACATCCGGCTACACCTTC.